This T cell receptor beta chain was retrieved from a study of T cells in Graves' hyperthyroidism and ophthalmopathy. General observations from the study: Separation of ophthalmopathy from stable hyperthyroidism was achieved by a 13 V-J model.

In regard to this clonotype: What it binds is unknown. A much larger clone lies one base from this, so it may be a read error.

This CDR3 region has 14 residues. Germline CDR1 DFQATT, CDR2 SNEGSKA (reference sequence). Hyperthyroidism in the patients, aged 18 to 65, was newly diagnosed and under 2 months in duration. Patients with uncontrolled infections, other autoimmune diseases, pregnancy or lactation were excluded. The CDR3 regions of TCR beta were amplified from RNA transcripts. A set of HTBI primers served as the primers for a first-round RT-PCR of the TCR CDR3. TCRdb used MiXCR to reprocess the multiplex PCR reads, holding one entry per CDR3 protein. The table shows around 520,000 distinct CDR3 sequences, with 13% to 15% occurring only once.

The chain joins TRBV20-1 to TRBJ2-1; 13 bases line up with TRBD2. Source material: blood. The receptor was isolated from a middle-aged woman with Graves' hyperthyroidism. The CDR3 loop is CSASGLAGVNEKFF. In DNA form, the CDR3 reads TGCAGTGCTAGTGGACTAGCGGGAGTAAATGAGAAGTTCTTC.